The entry below gives a single TCR beta chain sequence along with its context. Looked up from germline, CDR1 is SQVTM and CDR2 is ANQGSEA. With 5 bases clipped from V and 5 bases from J, the junction kept 2 bases outside the gene matches. This CDR3 contains 11 residues. TCRdb's table, derived via immunoSEQ multiplex PCR, lists solely in-frame clones and lacks some. The sample has over 200,000 clones; roughly 88% are singletons. The data are from a study of blood T cell repertoires in COVID-19. Sequenced material: PBMCs or T cells enriched from blood (not recorded which). The V and J genes are TRBV29-1 and TRBJ1-2; 7 nucleotides line up with TRBD1. The clonotype was recovered from a woman in her 30s who had been exposed to COVID-19. The chain's CDR3 is CSVHRGYGYTF. For the CDR3, the DNA is TGCAGCGTTCACAGGGGATATGGCTACACCTTC. Supplemented by reference TRBV29-1 and TRBJ1-2, the full variable domain reads SAVISQKPSRDICQRGTSLTIQCQVDSQVTMMFWYRQQPGQSLTLIATANQGSEATYESGFVIDKFPISRPNLTFSTLTVSNMSPEDSSIYLCSVHRGYGYTFGSGTRLTVV.